This TCR beta chain derives from a study of blood T cell repertoires in COVID-19. In this sample, this clone turned up once. Profiled with immunoSEQ multiplex PCR; TCRdb holds only in-frame clones, not every one. This sample has 150,000 to 190,000 clones, with around 89% found just once. The CDR3 is made up of 15 amino acids. Looked up from germline, CDR1 is SGHAT and CDR2 is FQNNGV. Trimming pared 5 bases from V and 0 bases from J, leaving 11 bases between. The chain couples TRBV11-2 to TRBJ1-3; D gene unclear. The receptor was derived from a woman aged 40 to 49 with acute or convalescent COVID-19. Input material: peripheral blood. The chain's CDR3 is CASSLEGSSGNTIYF. The DNA of the CDR3 is TGTGCCAGCAGCCTCGAGGGTAGCTCTGGAAACACCATATATTTT.